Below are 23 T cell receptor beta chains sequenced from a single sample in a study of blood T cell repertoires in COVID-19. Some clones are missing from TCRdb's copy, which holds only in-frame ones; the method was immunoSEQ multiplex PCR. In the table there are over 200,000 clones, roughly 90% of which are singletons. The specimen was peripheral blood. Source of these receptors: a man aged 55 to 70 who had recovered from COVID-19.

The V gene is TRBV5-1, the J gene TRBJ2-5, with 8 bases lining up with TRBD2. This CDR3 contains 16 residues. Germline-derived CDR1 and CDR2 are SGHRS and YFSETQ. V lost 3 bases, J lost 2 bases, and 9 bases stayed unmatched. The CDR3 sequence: CASSSKTSEKQETQYF. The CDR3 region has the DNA TGCGCCAGCAGCTCAAAGACTAGCGAAAAACAAGAGACCCAGTACTTC.

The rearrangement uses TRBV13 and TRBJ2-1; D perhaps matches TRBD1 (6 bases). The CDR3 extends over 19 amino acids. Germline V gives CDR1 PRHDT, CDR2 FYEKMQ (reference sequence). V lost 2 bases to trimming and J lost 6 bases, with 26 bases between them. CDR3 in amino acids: CASSLLTTGTNSKVNEQFF. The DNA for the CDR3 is TGTGCCAGCAGCTTACTTACGACAGGTACCAACAGTAAAGTCAATGAGCAGTTCTTC.

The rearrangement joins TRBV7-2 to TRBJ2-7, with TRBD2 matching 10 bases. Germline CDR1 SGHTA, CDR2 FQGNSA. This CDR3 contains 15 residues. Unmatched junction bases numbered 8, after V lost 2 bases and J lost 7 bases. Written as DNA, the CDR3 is TGTGCCAGCAGCTTACAAGCGGGAGGGGGCCTGGAGCAGTACTTC. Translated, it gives CASSLQAGGGLEQYF. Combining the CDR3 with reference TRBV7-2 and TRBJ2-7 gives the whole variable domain GAGVSQSPSNKVTEKGKDVELRCDPISGHTALYWYRQSLGQGLEFLIYFQGNSAPDKSGLPSDRFSAERTGGSVSTLTIQRTQQEDSAVYLCASSLQAGGGLEQYFGPGTRLTVT.

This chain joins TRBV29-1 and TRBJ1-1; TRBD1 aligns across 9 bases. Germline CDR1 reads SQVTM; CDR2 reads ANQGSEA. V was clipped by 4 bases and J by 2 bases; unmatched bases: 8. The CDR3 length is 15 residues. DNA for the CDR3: TGCAGCGTTGGACTCTTGGGACAGGGTAACACTGAAGCTTTCTTT. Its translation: CSVGLLGQGNTEAFF. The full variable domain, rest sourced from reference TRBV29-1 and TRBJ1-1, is SAVISQKPSRDICQRGTSLTIQCQVDSQVTMMFWYRQQPGQSLTLIATANQGSEATYESGFVIDKFPISRPNLTFSTLTVSNMSPEDSSIYLCSVGLLGQGNTEAFFGQGTRLTVV.

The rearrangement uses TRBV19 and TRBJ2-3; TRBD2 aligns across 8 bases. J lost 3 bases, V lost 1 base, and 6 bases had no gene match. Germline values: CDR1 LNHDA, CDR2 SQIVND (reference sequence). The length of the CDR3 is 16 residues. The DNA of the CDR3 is TGTGCCAGTAGTATAGCGGGGGGGCCTTTTACAGATACGCAGTATTTT. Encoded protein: CASSIAGGPFTDTQYF. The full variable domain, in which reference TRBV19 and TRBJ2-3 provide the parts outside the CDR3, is DGGITQSPKYLFRKEGQNVTLSCEQNLNHDAMYWYRQDPGQGLRLIYYSQIVNDFQKGDIAEGYSVSREKKESFPLTVTSAQKNPTAFYLCASSIAGGPFTDTQYFGPGTRLTVL.

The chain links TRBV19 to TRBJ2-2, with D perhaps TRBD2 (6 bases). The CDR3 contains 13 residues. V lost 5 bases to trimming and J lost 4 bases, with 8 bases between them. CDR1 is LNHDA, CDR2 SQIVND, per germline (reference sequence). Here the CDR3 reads CASSLSGTGELFF. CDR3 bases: TGTGCCAGTAGTCTTAGCGGCACCGGGGAGCTGTTTTTT.

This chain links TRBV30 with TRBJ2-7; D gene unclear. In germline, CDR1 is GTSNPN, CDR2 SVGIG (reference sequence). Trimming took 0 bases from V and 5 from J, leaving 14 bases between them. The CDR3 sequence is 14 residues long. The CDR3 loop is CAWSVRLSRHEQYF. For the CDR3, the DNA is TGTGCCTGGAGTGTACGACTGTCCCGCCACGAGCAGTACTTC.

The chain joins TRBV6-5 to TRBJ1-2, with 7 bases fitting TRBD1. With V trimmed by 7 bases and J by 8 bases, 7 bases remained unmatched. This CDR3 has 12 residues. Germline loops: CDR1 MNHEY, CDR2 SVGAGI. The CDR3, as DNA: TGTGCCAGCACCCGACAGGGTCAGGGCTACACCTTC. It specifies CASTRQGQGYTF.

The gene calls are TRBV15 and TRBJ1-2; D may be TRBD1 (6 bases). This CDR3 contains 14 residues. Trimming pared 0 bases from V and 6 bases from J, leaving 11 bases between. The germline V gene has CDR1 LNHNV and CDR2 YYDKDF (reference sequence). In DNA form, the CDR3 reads TGTGCCACCAGCAGAGACCCAGGGGCACATGGCTACACCTTC. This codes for CATSRDPGAHGYTF. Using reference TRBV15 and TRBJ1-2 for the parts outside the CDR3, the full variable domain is DAMVIQNPRYQVTQFGKPVTLSCSQTLNHNVMYWYQQKSSQAPKLLFHYYDKDFNNEADTPDNFQSRRPNTSFCFLDIRSPGLGDTAMYLCATSRDPGAHGYTFGSGTRLTVV.

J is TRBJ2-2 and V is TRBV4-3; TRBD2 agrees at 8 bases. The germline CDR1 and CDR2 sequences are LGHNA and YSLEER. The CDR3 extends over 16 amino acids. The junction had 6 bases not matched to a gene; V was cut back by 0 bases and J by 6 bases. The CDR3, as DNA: TGCGCCAGCAGCCAAGAGCGGGGGGCAGGAGCCGGGGAGCTGTTTTTT. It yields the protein CASSQERGAGAGELFF.

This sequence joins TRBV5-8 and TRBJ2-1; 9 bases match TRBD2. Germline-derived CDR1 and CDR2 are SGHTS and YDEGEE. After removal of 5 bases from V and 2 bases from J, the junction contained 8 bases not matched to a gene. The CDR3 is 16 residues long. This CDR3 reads CASSRGTSWTYNEQFF. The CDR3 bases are TGTGCCAGCAGTCGGGGGACTAGCTGGACCTACAATGAGCAGTTCTTC.

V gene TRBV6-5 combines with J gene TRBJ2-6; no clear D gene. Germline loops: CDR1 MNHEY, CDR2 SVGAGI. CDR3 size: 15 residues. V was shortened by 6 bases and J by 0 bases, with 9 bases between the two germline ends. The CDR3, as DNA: TGTGCCAGCAGCCTGGGCTACTCTGGGGCCAACGTCCTGACTTTC. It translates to CASSLGYSGANVLTF.

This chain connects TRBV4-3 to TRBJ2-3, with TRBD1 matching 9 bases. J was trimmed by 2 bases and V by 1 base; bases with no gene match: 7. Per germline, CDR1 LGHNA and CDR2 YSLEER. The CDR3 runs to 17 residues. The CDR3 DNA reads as TGCGCCAGCAGCCAAGCCCGGACAGGGGCACACACAGATACGCAGTATTTT. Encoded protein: CASSQARTGAHTDTQYF.

The CDR3 nucleotides are TGTGCCAGCAGCGTCTCCCTCCCGCGGGCGACAGATACGCAGTATTTT. The encoded protein is CASSVSLPRATDTQYF. The chain uses TRBV9 and TRBJ2-3; a possible D gene is TRBD2 (5 bases). Trimming stripped 2 bases from V and 3 bases from J, with 16 bases between. The V gene's germline CDR1 is SGDLS and CDR2 YYNGEE. The CDR3 contains 16 residues. Complete variable domain (other parts from reference TRBV9 and TRBJ2-3): DSGVTQTPKHLITATGQRVTLRCSPRSGDLSVYWYQQSLDQGLQFLIQYYNGEERAKGNILERFSAQQFPDLHSELNLSSLELGDSALYFCASSVSLPRATDTQYFGPGTRLTVL.

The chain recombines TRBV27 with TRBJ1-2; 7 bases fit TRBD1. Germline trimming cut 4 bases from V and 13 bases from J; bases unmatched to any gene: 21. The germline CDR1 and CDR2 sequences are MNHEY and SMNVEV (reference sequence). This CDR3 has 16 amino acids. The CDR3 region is CASSSTPRDSRDQRTF. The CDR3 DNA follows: TGTGCCAGCAGTTCTACGCCACGGGACAGCCGAGACCAGCGCACCTTC.

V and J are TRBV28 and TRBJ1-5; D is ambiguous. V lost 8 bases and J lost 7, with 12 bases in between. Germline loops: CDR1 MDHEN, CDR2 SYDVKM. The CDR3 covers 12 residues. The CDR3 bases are TGTGCCAGCGCGCGGGCAGACCAGCCCCAGCATTTT. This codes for CASARADQPQHF.

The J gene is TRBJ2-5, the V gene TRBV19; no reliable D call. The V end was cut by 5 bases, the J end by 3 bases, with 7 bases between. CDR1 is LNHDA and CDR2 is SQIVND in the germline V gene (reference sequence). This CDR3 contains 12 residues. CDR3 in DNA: TGTGCCAGTAGTGGCTTAAAAGAGACCCAGTACTTC. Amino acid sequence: CASSGLKETQYF.

The CDR3 loop is CASTSTGGVISPLHF. The DNA for the CDR3 is TGTGCCAGCACCTCCACCGGGGGGGTCATTTCACCCCTCCACTTT. This rearrangement joins TRBV28 to TRBJ1-6, with a possible D match to TRBD1 (5 bases). V was pared by 7 bases and J by 9 bases, with 19 bases between. Germline loops: CDR1 MDHEN, CDR2 SYDVKM. The CDR3 is made up of 15 amino acids.

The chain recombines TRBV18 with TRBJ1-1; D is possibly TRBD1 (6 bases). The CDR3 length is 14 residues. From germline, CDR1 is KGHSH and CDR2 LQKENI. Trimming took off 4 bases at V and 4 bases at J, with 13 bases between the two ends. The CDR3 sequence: CASSREARGTEAFF. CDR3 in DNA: TGTGCCAGCTCACGAGAGGCCAGGGGCACTGAAGCTTTCTTT.

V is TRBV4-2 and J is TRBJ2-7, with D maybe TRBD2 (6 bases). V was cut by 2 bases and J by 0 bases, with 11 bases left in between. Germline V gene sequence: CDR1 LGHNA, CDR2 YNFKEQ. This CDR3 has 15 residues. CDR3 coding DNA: TGTGCCAGCAGCCAATCGGGAGAGAGCTCCTACGAGCAGTACTTC. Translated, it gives CASSQSGESSYEQYF.

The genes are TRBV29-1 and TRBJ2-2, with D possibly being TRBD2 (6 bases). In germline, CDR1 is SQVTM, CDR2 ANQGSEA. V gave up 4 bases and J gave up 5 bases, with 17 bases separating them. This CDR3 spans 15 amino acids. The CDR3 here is CSVGVVGGRTGELFF. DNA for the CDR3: TGCAGCGTTGGGGTGGTCGGGGGACGAACCGGGGAGCTGTTTTTT.

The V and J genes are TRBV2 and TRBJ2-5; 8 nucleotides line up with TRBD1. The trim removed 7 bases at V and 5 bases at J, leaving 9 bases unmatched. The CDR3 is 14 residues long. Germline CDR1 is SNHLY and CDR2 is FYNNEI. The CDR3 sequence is CASTRAGGRETQYF. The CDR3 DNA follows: TGTGCCAGCACAAGGGCAGGGGGCAGGGAGACCCAGTACTTC. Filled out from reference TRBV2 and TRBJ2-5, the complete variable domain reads EPEVTQTPSHQVTQMGQEVILRCVPISNHLYFYWYRQILGQKVEFLVSFYNNEISEKSEIFDDQFSVERPDGSNFTLKIRSTKLEDSAMYFCASTRAGGRETQYFGPGTRLLVL.

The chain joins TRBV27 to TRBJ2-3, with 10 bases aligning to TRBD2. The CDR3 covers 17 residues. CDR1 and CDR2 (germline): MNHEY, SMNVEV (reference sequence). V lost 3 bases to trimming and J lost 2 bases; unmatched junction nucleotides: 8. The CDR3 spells CASSFGLTSGNTDTQYF. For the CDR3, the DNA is TGTGCCAGCAGTTTTGGTCTAACTAGCGGGAACACAGATACGCAGTATTTT.